What follows are 15 T cell receptor beta chains derived from one specimen sequenced in a study of T cells after posttransplantation cyclophosphamide (dated by TCRdb to between 2015 and 2016). To count as naive, T cells had to be viable CD3+CD4+ or CD3+CD8+ cells with a CCR7+CD45RA+CD45RO-CD95-CD27+CD28+ profile. Library creation used the immunoSEQ multiplex PCR assay. TCRdb limited this immuneACCESS table to in-frame rearrangements with V and J called. A share of clones is missing; checked studies link under half to unresolved V genes, and the rest is unexplained. Across this sample there are approximately 15,000 clones, with around 94% seen only once. 0.25% to 0.35% of the sample rests with the top ten. The specimen was naive CD4+ T cells sorted from blood. These receptors were taken from a woman in her forties or fifties in good health and a related stem cell transplant donor.

The chain carries TRBV28 and TRBJ2-5; TRBD2 matches 13 bases. TRBJ2-7 matches the DNA end more closely, so the J call is doubtful. This CDR3 region has 15 residues. The germline CDR1 and CDR2 sequences are MDHEN and SYDVKM. The CDR3 sequence: CASRRTSGRLYEQYF. In nucleotides, the CDR3 is TGTGCCAGCAGGCGGACTAGCGGGAGACTATACGAGCAGTACTTC.

The chain employs TRBV7-2 and TRBJ2-5, with D possibly being TRBD2 (6 bases). Judging by the DNA end, TRBJ2-7 fits better; the J call may be wrong. Germline V CDR1 and CDR2: SGHTA, FQGNSA. This CDR3 has 14 residues. This CDR3 is CASSLARGRGEQYF. Written as DNA, the CDR3 is TGTGCCAGCAGCTTAGCGCGGGGAAGAGGCGAGCAGTACTTC.

The chain employs TRBV6-6 and TRBJ2-7; 7 bases are a match to TRBD1. Trimming removed 7 bases from V and 3 bases from J; junction bases left unmatched: 6. Germline CDR1 and CDR2: MNHNY and SVGAGI (reference sequence). CDR3 size: 13 residues. CDR3 bases: TGTGCCAGCAAGACAGACAGGGACTACGAGCAGTACTTC. Amino acid sequence: CASKTDRDYEQYF.

The V and J genes are TRBV30 and TRBJ1-5; the match to TRBD1 covers 8 bases. The CDR3 contains 14 residues. V shed 2 bases, J shed 5 bases, and the junction held 5 bases outside the gene matches. Germline values: CDR1 GTSNPN, CDR2 SVGIG (reference sequence). In DNA form, the CDR3 reads TGTGCCTGGAGTACCAGGGGGCTGGATCAGCCCCAGCATTTT. Its translation: CAWSTRGLDQPQHF.

The CDR3 is CASHGETQYF. DNA of the CDR3: TGTGCCAGCCACGGAGAGACCCAGTACTTC. The chain carries TRBV28 and TRBJ2-5; unclear D gene. Germline CDR1 MDHEN, CDR2 SYDVKM. This CDR3 comprises 10 residues. Trimming left V 8 bases short and J 4 bases short, with 5 bases between.

The chain employs TRBV9 and TRBJ2-7, with 7 bases identical to TRBD2. CDR1 SGDLS and CDR2 YYNGEE come from the germline V gene. CDR3 length: 15 amino acids. V gave up 3 bases and J gave up 6 bases; unmatched junction bases: 12. Written as DNA, the CDR3 is TGTGCCAGCAGCGCTGCTAGGGGCAGGGAGGGCGAGCAGTACTTC. Translating gives CASSAARGREGEQYF.

This chain connects TRBV7-6 to TRBJ2-7, with D maybe TRBD1 (5 bases). V lost 1 base to trimming and J lost 4 bases, with 8 bases between them. The CDR3 has 13 residues. The germline CDR1 and CDR2 sequences are SGHVS and FNYEAQ. Here the CDR3 reads CASSLGTLYEQYF. CDR3 DNA sequence: TGTGCCAGCAGCTTAGGGACACTATACGAGCAGTACTTC.

This clone appeared a single time. V gene TRBV29-1 combines with J gene TRBJ2-3; a possible D gene is TRBD2 (5 bases). Between the trimmed V and J ends, which lost 3 bases and 0 bases, there was a span of 16 bases. In germline, CDR1 is SQVTM, CDR2 ANQGSEA. The CDR3 spans 16 residues. CDR3 coding DNA: TGCAGCGTTGAGGGTAGTGAGAGGGTAAGCACAGATACGCAGTATTTT. It translates to CSVEGSERVSTDTQYF.

The V gene is TRBV6-1, the J gene TRBJ2-5; no definite D call. This CDR3 region has 14 residues. The germline V gene encodes CDR1 MNHNS and CDR2 SASEGT. V lost 5 bases and J lost 2, with 12 bases in between. The CDR3 loop reads CASSPNLLQETQYF. The CDR3 DNA reads as TGTGCCAGCAGTCCAAACTTACTACAAGAGACCCAGTACTTC.

The CDR3: CASSLGRAEYNEQFF. As DNA, the CDR3 is TGCGCCAGCAGCTTGGGGCGGGCAGAATACAATGAGCAGTTCTTC. This rearrangement joins TRBV5-1 to TRBJ2-1, with TRBD2 as a possible D gene (5 bases). This CDR3 is built from 15 residues. Looked up from germline, CDR1 is SGHRS and CDR2 is YFSETQ. Trimming cost V 0 bases and J 4 bases, with 11 bases left between them.

The rearrangement joins TRBV6-1 to TRBJ1-2; 7 bases are a match to TRBD1. The CDR3 runs 14 residues. V lost 3 bases, J lost 4 bases, and 5 bases stayed unmatched. Germline CDR1 and CDR2: MNHNS and SASEGT. The CDR3: CASSDPSGGYGYTF. The CDR3 DNA reads as TGTGCCAGCAGTGACCCTTCAGGGGGCTATGGCTACACCTTC.

The V gene is TRBV5-1, the J gene TRBJ2-3, with 7 bases lining up with TRBD1. V was pared by 4 bases and J by 1 base, with 9 bases of the junction left unmatched. This CDR3 region has 16 residues. Germline loops: CDR1 SGHRS, CDR2 YFSETQ. The DNA of the CDR3 is TGCGCCAGCAGCCTTCACCGACAGGGCGGCACAGATACGCAGTATTTT. It is translated as CASSLHRQGGTDTQYF.

This clone was counted once. The gene calls are TRBV9 and TRBJ2-1, with D tentatively TRBD2 (5 bases). This CDR3 has 15 residues. Germline V gives CDR1 SGDLS, CDR2 YYNGEE. The V gene lost 0 bases and the J gene lost 4 bases, with 11 bases spanning the gap. CDR3 residues: CASSVGGSAYNEQFF. CDR3 nucleotides: TGTGCCAGCAGCGTAGGGGGTAGCGCGTACAATGAGCAGTTCTTC. Full variable domain (missing parts from reference TRBV9 and TRBJ2-1): DSGVTQTPKHLITATGQRVTLRCSPRSGDLSVYWYQQSLDQGLQFLIQYYNGEERAKGNILERFSAQQFPDLHSELNLSSLELGDSALYFCASSVGGSAYNEQFFGPGTRLTVL.

The V and J genes are TRBV2 and TRBJ2-3, with 7 positions matching TRBD2. The junction had 4 bases not matched to a gene; V was cut back by 6 bases and J by 1 base. There are 14 residues in the CDR3. Germline V CDR1 and CDR2: SNHLY, FYNNEI. The CDR3 DNA reads TGTGCCAGCAGCGGGAGGTGGGGCACAGATACGCAGTATTTT. Translation: CASSGRWGTDTQYF. Full variable domain (rest looked up from reference TRBV2 and TRBJ2-3): EPEVTQTPSHQVTQMGQEVILRCVPISNHLYFYWYRQILGQKVEFLVSFYNNEISEKSEIFDDQFSVERPDGSNFTLKIRSTKLEDSAMYFCASSGRWGTDTQYFGPGTRLTVL.

V gene TRBV7-9 combines with J gene TRBJ1-1; 8 bases fit TRBD1. The V gene's germline CDR1 is SEHNR and CDR2 FQNEAQ (reference sequence). The V segment lost 5 bases and the J segment 8 bases; nucleotides outside the gene matches: 7. The length of the CDR3 is 13 residues. The CDR3 sequence: CASSITGQGEAFF. CDR3 DNA: TGTGCCAGCAGCATAACCGGACAGGGCGAAGCTTTCTTT.